This TCR beta chain was profiled in a study of blood T cell repertoires in COVID-19. The method was immunoSEQ multiplex PCR; TCRdb's version includes in-frame clones alone and lacks a portion of them. The profile shows 150,000 to 200,000 clones, roughly 80% of them singletons. This CDR3 region has 16 residues. Germline loops: CDR1 SNHLY, CDR2 FYNNEI. With V trimmed by 6 bases and J by 5 bases, 10 bases remained unmatched. The chain recombines TRBV2 with TRBJ1-1; TRBD1 matches at 12 bases. The sequence was collected from a man between 60 and 70 years old with acute or convalescent COVID-19. What was sequenced was peripheral blood. This CDR3 reads CASSSGTGGSETEAFF. CDR3 nucleotides: TGTGCCAGCAGCTCCGGGACAGGGGGCTCGGAGACTGAAGCTTTCTTT.